This entry describes one T cell receptor (beta chain). The data were taken from a study of HIV-infected patients and healthy controls. Germline V CDR1 and CDR2: MNHNS, SASEGT. The CDR3 consists of 15 residues. The V gene end was trimmed by 0 bases and the J gene end by 2 bases; junction bases not matched to a gene: 0. Each CDR3 protein gets one entry after TCRdb re-called the 5' RACE reads with MiXCR. Counted here are some 20,000 distinct CDR3 sequences, roughly 18% occurring once; the ten biggest clones make up approximately 31%. The V and J genes are TRBV6-1 and TRBJ1-5; 8 bases fit TRBD1. The source of this sequence is a human donor in good health. The sequenced material came from CD8+ T cells from blood. The CDR3 here is CASSEATGGNQPQHF. CDR3 bases: TGTGCCAGCAGTGAAGCGACAGGGGGCAATCAGCCCCAGCATTTT.